The 23 T cell receptor beta chains below all came from one sample that was sequenced in a study of cytomegalovirus exposure and HLA in healthy donors. The PCR contained 60 Vbeta and 13 Jbeta primers. TCRdb's copy holds only in-frame clones and misses some; the assay was immunoSEQ multiplex PCR. The sample lists around 68,000 clones, approximately 72% occurring once. The sample consisted of PBMCs. These receptors all come from a woman under 40 in good health and CMV-seropositive.

V usage is TRBV11-2 and J usage is TRBJ1-2, with D tentatively TRBD1 (6 bases). In germline, CDR1 is SGHAT, CDR2 FQNNGV. The CDR3 covers 15 residues. Trimming left V 3 bases short and J 4 bases short, with 15 bases between. CDR3 DNA: TGTGCCAGCAGCTTTCTGACAGGTCCCGGCTATGGCTACACCTTC. Translating gives CASSFLTGPGYGYTF.

The chain uses TRBV19 and TRBJ2-5; 10 nucleotides agree with TRBD1. Germline V CDR1 and CDR2: LNHDA, SQIVND (reference sequence). V was clipped by 3 bases and J by 4 bases; unmatched bases: 5. The CDR3 spans 15 residues. In nucleotides, the CDR3 is TGTGCCAGTAGTATGACAGGGGGCCTCTTAGAGACCCAGTACTTC. Amino acid sequence: CASSMTGGLLETQYF.

This chain connects TRBV28 to TRBJ2-7, with D possibly being TRBD2 (5 bases). The CDR3 sequence is 16 residues long. The germline CDR1 and CDR2 sequences are MDHEN and SYDVKM. Between the trimmed V and J ends, which lost 6 bases and 3 bases, there was a span of 21 bases. CDR3 DNA: TGTGCCAGCAGATCTGCCGTGCGGGTGGGCTACTACGAGCAGTACTTC. Translation: CASRSAVRVGYYEQYF. Combining the CDR3 with reference TRBV28 and TRBJ2-7 gives the whole variable domain DVKVTQSSRYLVKRTGEKVFLECVQDMDHENMFWYRQDPGLGLRLIYFSYDVKMKEKGDIPEGYSVSREKKERFSLILESASTNQTSMYLCASRSAVRVGYYEQYFGPGTRLTVT.

V and J are TRBV19 and TRBJ2-5; TRBD2 aligns across 11 bases. The V gene's germline CDR1 is LNHDA and CDR2 SQIVND (reference sequence). This CDR3 has 18 residues. V gave up 1 base and J gave up 3 bases; unmatched junction bases: 10. The CDR3 nucleotides are TGTGCCAGTAGTATAGTTCATAGCGGGAGGGCCGGCAAAGAGACCCAGTACTTC. Encoded protein: CASSIVHSGRAGKETQYF.

The chain links TRBV11-3 to TRBJ2-5; tentative D call: TRBD1 (6 bases). The J call is uncertain, as TRBJ2-7 better fits the DNA end. Germline V CDR1 and CDR2: SGHNT, YENEEA. The CDR3 covers 13 residues. The CDR3 DNA reads as TGTGCCAGCAGCTTGAGGGGGTCCTACGAGCAGTACTTC. Its translation is CASSLRGSYEQYF.

V and J are TRBV9 and TRBJ1-4; the D is unclear. The CDR3 length is 17 residues. The ends were cut back, 0 bases at V and 3 bases at J, with 15 bases in the middle. Looked up from germline, CDR1 is SGDLS and CDR2 is YYNGEE. CDR3 protein: CASSVDEGGPPNEKLFF. For the CDR3, the DNA is TGTGCCAGCAGCGTAGACGAGGGAGGGCCGCCTAATGAAAAACTGTTTTTT.

V and J are TRBV5-3 and TRBJ2-7, with 13 positions matching TRBD2. TRBV5-3 is known as an ORF, though its function is uncertain. This CDR3 spans 19 amino acids. After removal of 3 bases from V and 2 bases from J, the junction contained 14 bases not matched to a gene. The DNA of the CDR3 is TGTGCCAGAAGCTGTACGGGACTAGCGGGACCCTTCCGAACCTACGAGCAGTACTTC. Residues: CARSCTGLAGPFRTYEQYF.

The chain recombines TRBV5-1 with TRBJ2-3, with 10 bases fitting TRBD2. The CDR3 contains 16 residues. Germline CDR1 is SGHRS and CDR2 is YFSETQ. V lost 4 bases and J lost 5; bases outside the gene matches: 10. The CDR3 nucleotides read TGCGCCAGCAGCCCCAGACTAGCGGGTTGGGGAGATACGCAGTATTTT. Residues: CASSPRLAGWGDTQYF.

The V call is TRBV11-2, the J call TRBJ2-7; 7 bases are a match to TRBD2. This CDR3 is built from 12 residues. With 7 bases clipped from V and 2 bases from J, the junction kept 2 bases outside the gene matches. Germline CDR1 reads SGHAT; CDR2 reads FQNNGV. The CDR3 nucleotides read TGTGCCAGCACCGGGACTACCTACGAGCAGTACTTC. Translation: CASTGTTYEQYF.

This chain links TRBV11-2 with TRBJ2-7, with D unresolved. The CDR3 consists of 13 residues. Germline values: CDR1 SGHAT, CDR2 FQNNGV. Deletions cut 1 base from V and 2 bases from J, with 6 bases between. CDR3 sequence: CASSLAEAYEQYF. DNA of the CDR3: TGTGCCAGCAGCTTAGCTGAGGCCTACGAGCAGTACTTC. Supplemented by reference TRBV11-2 and TRBJ2-7, the full variable domain reads EAGVAQSPRYKIIEKRQSVAFWCNPISGHATLYWYQQILGQGPKLLIQFQNNGVVDDSQLPKDRFSAERLKGVDSTLKIQPAKLEDSAVYLCASSLAEAYEQYFGPGTRLTVT.

The rearrangement links TRBV7-2 to TRBJ2-1; 10 bases fit TRBD2. There are 14 residues in the CDR3. With 5 bases clipped from V and 6 bases from J, the junction kept 4 bases outside the gene matches. CDR1 SGHTA and CDR2 FQGNSA come from the germline V gene. The DNA of the CDR3 is TGTGCCAGCAGCCGGACTAGCGGCCTCAATGAGCAGTTCTTC. It translates to CASSRTSGLNEQFF.

J is TRBJ2-1 and V is TRBV10-3; 12 bases fit TRBD2. The ends lost 2 bases at V and 9 bases at J; junction bases unmatched: 5. There are 15 residues in the CDR3. Per germline, CDR1 ENHRY and CDR2 SYGVKD. The CDR3 bases are TGTGCCATCAGTGAGGAACTAGCGGGAGGCTTTGAGCAGTTCTTC. Protein: CAISEELAGGFEQFF.

This sequence joins TRBV6-1 and TRBJ2-1, with TRBD2 identical over 7 bases. V was pared by 3 bases and J by 4 bases, with 6 bases of the junction left unmatched. Germline CDR1 and CDR2: MNHNS and SASEGT. The length of the CDR3 is 15 residues. This CDR3 is CASSDGGGSYNEQFF. The CDR3, as DNA: TGTGCCAGCAGTGATGGGGGAGGGAGTTACAATGAGCAGTTCTTC.

This chain connects TRBV5-4 to TRBJ1-6; no definite D call. V gave up 0 bases and J gave up 7 bases, with 5 bases separating them. The CDR3 totals 13 residues. In germline, CDR1 is SGHNT, CDR2 YYREEE (reference sequence). This CDR3 reads CASSLGGNSPLHF. The CDR3, as DNA: TGTGCCAGCAGCTTGGGAGGAAATTCACCCCTCCACTTT.

This clone was detected a few times. The J gene is TRBJ1-5, the V gene TRBV9; no firm D call. Germline CDR1 is SGDLS and CDR2 is YYNGEE. The CDR3 is 15 residues long. Trimming pared 0 bases from V and 0 bases from J, leaving 7 bases between. This CDR3 is CASSVGAASNQPQHF. The CDR3 DNA reads as TGTGCCAGCAGCGTAGGGGCAGCTAGCAATCAGCCCCAGCATTTT. The whole variable domain, remainder taken from reference TRBV9 and TRBJ1-5, is DSGVTQTPKHLITATGQRVTLRCSPRSGDLSVYWYQQSLDQGLQFLIQYYNGEERAKGNILERFSAQQFPDLHSELNLSSLELGDSALYFCASSVGAASNQPQHFGDGTRLSIL.

The chain employs TRBV10-3 and TRBJ1-1, with D unclear. The germline V and J ends were trimmed by 3 bases and 10 bases, with 9 bases remaining between them. The CDR3 is 11 amino acids. Per the germline V gene, CDR1 is ENHRY and CDR2 is SYGVKD. The CDR3 DNA reads TGTGCCATCAGTGAACGGGAGGGAGCTTTCTTT. This encodes CAISEREGAFF.

The CDR3 reads CASSFGNRDSHRFRAFF. The CDR3 nucleotides are TGTGCCAGCAGTTTTGGGAACCGGGACAGCCACCGCTTTCGAGCTTTCTTT. V gene TRBV28 combines with J gene TRBJ1-1, with 7 nucleotides matching TRBD1. CDR1 and CDR2 (germline): MDHEN, SYDVKM. The CDR3 extends over 17 amino acids. The ends lost 3 bases at V and 10 bases at J; junction bases unmatched: 20.

The rearrangement uses TRBV9 and TRBJ2-1; 7 bases align to TRBD1. CDR3 length: 15 amino acids. Trimming at V came to 4 bases and at J to 9 bases, leaving 13 bases not matched to a gene. CDR1 SGDLS and CDR2 YYNGEE come from the germline V gene. Written as DNA, the CDR3 is TGTGCCAGCAGCCCCCGGACAGGCTTTGCCAGTGAGCAGTTCTTC. Protein sequence: CASSPRTGFASEQFF.

V gene TRBV7-3 combines with J gene TRBJ2-5; 10 bases align to TRBD2. Per germline, CDR1 SGHTA and CDR2 FQGTGA. This CDR3 has 15 residues. V shed 5 bases and J 6 bases; nucleotides not matched to a gene: 9. This chain's CDR3 is CASSPRSSGSQTQYF. Here the CDR3 DNA reads TGTGCCAGCAGCCCGCGGTCTAGCGGGAGTCAGACCCAGTACTTC.

This clone was observed a handful of times. This chain joins TRBV27 and TRBJ2-1, with 9 bases aligning to TRBD2. CDR1 is MNHEY and CDR2 is SMNVEV in the germline V gene (reference sequence). This CDR3 region has 15 residues. V lost 4 bases and J lost 8; bases outside the gene matches: 9. The CDR3 protein is CASSSYSGRRDEQFF. The DNA of the CDR3 is TGTGCCAGCAGTTCCTATAGCGGGAGAAGGGATGAGCAGTTCTTC.

The rearrangement uses TRBV7-2 and TRBJ1-1; TRBD1 might be the D (6 bases). V was cut by 1 base and J by 2 bases, with 14 bases left in between. CDR3 length equals 16 residues. The germline CDR1 and CDR2 sequences are SGHTA and FQGNSA. The CDR3 DNA sequence: TGTGCCAGCAGCTTAGACTCGACAGGAATAAACACTGAAGCTTTCTTT. The encoded protein is CASSLDSTGINTEAFF.

V is TRBV4-1 and J is TRBJ2-3; TRBD2 agrees at 10 bases. Germline trimming cut 4 bases from V and 0 bases from J; bases unmatched to any gene: 7. This CDR3 region has 17 residues. Germline V gene lookup returns CDR1 MGHRA and CDR2 YSYEKL. The CDR3, as DNA: TGCGCCAGCAGCCCGGGCCCACTAGCGGGGAGCACAGATACGCAGTATTTT. Encoded protein: CASSPGPLAGSTDTQYF.

The chain combines TRBV7-8 with TRBJ2-1; 7 nucleotides match TRBD1. The junction had 16 bases not matched to a gene; V was cut back by 5 bases and J by 6 bases. The CDR3 sequence is 17 residues long. Germline-derived CDR1 and CDR2 are SGHVS and FQNEAQ. CDR3 coding DNA: TGTGCCAGCAGCCTTAGTTCGACAGGGCGGAGTGGCAATGAGCAGTTCTTC. The encoded protein is CASSLSSTGRSGNEQFF.